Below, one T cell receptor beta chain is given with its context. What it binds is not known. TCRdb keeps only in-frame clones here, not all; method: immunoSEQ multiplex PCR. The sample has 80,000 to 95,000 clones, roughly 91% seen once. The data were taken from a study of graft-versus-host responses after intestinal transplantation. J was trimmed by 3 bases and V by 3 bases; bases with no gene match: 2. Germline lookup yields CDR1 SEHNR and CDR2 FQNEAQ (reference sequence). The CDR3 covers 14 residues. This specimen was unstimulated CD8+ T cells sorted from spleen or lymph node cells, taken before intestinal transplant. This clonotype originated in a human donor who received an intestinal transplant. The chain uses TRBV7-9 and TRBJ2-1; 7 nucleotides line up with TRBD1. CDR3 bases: TGTGCCAGCAGCTTGACAGGGAGCTACAATGAGCAGTTCTTC. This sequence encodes CASSLTGSYNEQFF.